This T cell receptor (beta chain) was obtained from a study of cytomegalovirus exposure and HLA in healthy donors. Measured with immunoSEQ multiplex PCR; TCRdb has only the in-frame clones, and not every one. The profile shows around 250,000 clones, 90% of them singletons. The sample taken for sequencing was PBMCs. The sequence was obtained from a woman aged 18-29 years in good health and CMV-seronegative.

CDR3 residues: CASSFPGLNYEQYF. The CDR3 DNA is TGTGCCAGCAGCTTCCCGGGACTAAACTACGAGCAGTACTTC. The chain recombines TRBV5-4 with TRBJ2-7; 7 bases are shared with TRBD2. The germline gives CDR1 SGHNT, CDR2 YYREEE (reference sequence). Unmatched junction bases numbered 5, after V lost 2 bases and J lost 3 bases. CDR3 length: 14 amino acids.